In this sample, the clone carrying this TCR beta chain turned up many times. The antigen is undetermined. The CDR3 is 12 amino acids. V trimming: 0 bases; J trimming: 10 bases; junction bases outside the gene matches: 1. Germline V gene data show CDR1 as SGHTS and CDR2 as YDEGEE. Using its own MiXCR run on the 5' RACE reads, TCRdb lists one record per CDR3 protein. The sample has about 53,000 distinct CDR3 sequences; 3% to 4.5% are singletons. The unsorted libraries were prepared from 2 million PBMCs (stored at -80 C). The entry originates in a study of neurological immune-mediated disorders. Across the study: There were some 35 multiple sclerosis patients. Of these, 31 had relapsing-remitting MS and 3 had secondary progressive MS.

Findings of the study overall: There were no CDR3 amino acid sequences shared by expanded clones across subjects, a result suggesting private repertoires in all groups.

This receptor was obtained from a woman in her twenties or thirties with multiple sclerosis. The specimen sequenced was PBMCs. The rearrangement joins TRBV5-8 to TRBJ2-1; TRBD2 matches at 7 bases. The CDR3 region is CASSLERGEQFF. CDR3 sequence (DNA): TGTGCCAGCAGCTTGGAGCGGGGCGAGCAGTTCTTC. Based on the CDR3 plus reference TRBV5-8 and TRBJ2-1, the full variable domain is EAGVTQSPTHLIKTRGQQATLRCSPISGHTSVYWYQQALGLGLQFLLWYDEGEERNRGNFPPRFSGRQFPNYSSELNVNALELEDSALYLCASSLERGEQFFGPGTRLTVL.